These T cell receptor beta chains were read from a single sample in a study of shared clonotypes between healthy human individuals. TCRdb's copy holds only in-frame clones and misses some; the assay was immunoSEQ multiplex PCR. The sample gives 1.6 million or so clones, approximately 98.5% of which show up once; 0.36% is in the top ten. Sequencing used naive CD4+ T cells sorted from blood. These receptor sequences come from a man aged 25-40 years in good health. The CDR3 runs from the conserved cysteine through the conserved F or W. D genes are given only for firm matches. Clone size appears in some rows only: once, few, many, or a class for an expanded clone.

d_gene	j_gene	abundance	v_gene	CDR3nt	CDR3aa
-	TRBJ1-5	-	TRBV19	TGTGCCGGGGGGCCCAACAATCAGCCCCAGCATTTT	CAGGPNNQPQHF
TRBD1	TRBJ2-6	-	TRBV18	TGTGCCAGCGCCCGGGACAGCCTCTCTGGGGCCAACGTCCTGACTTTC	CASARDSLSGANVLTF
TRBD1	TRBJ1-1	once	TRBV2	TGTGCCAGCAGTATGACCCGGGACAGAGGGTTAGCGAGGGGAACTGAAGCTTTCTTT	CASSMTRDRGLARGTEAFF
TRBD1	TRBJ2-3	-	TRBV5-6	TGTGCCAGCAGCTACGACAGGGTCCTGACAGATACGCAGTATTTT	CASSYDRVLTDTQYF
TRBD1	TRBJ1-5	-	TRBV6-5	TGTGCCAGCAGTTCCCGGACAGGGGGAGGCGGGGAGCCCCAGCATTTT	CASSSRTGGGGEPQHF
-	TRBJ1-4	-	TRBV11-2	TGTGCCAGCAGCTCCCCCAGGGGAAGGAATGAAAAACTGTTTTTT	CASSSPRGRNEKLFF
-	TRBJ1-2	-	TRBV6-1	TGTGCCAGCAGTGAATTATCGACCAGTAAGAGTGGCTACACCTTC	CASSELSTSKSGYTF
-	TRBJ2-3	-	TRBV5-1	TGCGCCAGCAGCCTTATATCACAGGCCCAGAGCACAGATACGCAGTATTTT	CASSLISQAQSTDTQYF
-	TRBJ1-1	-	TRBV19	TGTGCCAGTAGGGGCGGACCTGAAGCTTTCTTT	CASRGGPEAFF
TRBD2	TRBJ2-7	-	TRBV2	TGTGCCAGCAGTGATTTTGGCGGGAGGGCTTACGAGCAGTACTTC	CASSDFGGRAYEQYF
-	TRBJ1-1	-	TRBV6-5	TGTGCCTCTCAGGGGCAGGGTGGGACTGAAGCTTTCTTT	CASQGQGGTEAFF
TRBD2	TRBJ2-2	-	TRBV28	TGTGCCAGCAGTGCCCCGGTTGGGCTAGCGGCCGGGCGGGAGCTGTTTTTT	CASSAPVGLAAGRELFF
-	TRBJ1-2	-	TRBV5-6	TGTGCCAGCAGCTTGGAAAGGAACTATGGCTACACCTTC	CASSLERNYGYTF
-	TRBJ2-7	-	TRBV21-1	TGTGCCAGCAGCAAAATAGGGTACTACGAGCAGTACTTC	CASSKIGYYEQYF
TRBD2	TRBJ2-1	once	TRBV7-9	TGTGCCAGCAGCGAGGGACTAGCGGGAGTTGTACAGTTCTTC	CASSEGLAGVVQFF
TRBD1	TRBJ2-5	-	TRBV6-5	TGTGCCAGCAGAAGGACAGGTCCTCTTGGGACCCAGTACTTC	CASRRTGPLGTQYF
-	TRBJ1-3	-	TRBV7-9	TGTGCCAGCCTCTCCGAGGGAAACACCATATATTTT	CASLSEGNTIYF
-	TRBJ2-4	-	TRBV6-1	TGTGCCGGCGGGCAGGGGAAAAACATTCAGTACTTC	CAGGQGKNIQYF
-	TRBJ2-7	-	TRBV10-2	TGCGCCAGCAGTAAGACAGAGAGGAGCTCCTACGAGCAGTACTTC	CASSKTERSSYEQYF
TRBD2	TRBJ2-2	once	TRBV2	TGTGCCAGCAGTGAAACGGCTAGCGGGGCCGGGGAGCTGTTTTTT	CASSETASGAGELFF
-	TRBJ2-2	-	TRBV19	TGTGCCAGTAGTATAGCGGGGAAACCATTAACCAGGGAGCTGTTTTTT	CASSIAGKPLTRELFF
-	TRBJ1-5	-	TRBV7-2	TGTGCCAGCAGCTACTACTGGGATAGCAATCAGCCCCAGCATTTT	CASSYYWDSNQPQHF
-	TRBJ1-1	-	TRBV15	TGTGCCACCAGCGGTGTGGACAGAAACACTGAAGCTTTCTTT	CATSGVDRNTEAFF
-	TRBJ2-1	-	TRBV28	TGTGCCAGCAGTTTTCCGCTAGTCAATGAGCAGTTCTTC	CASSFPLVNEQFF
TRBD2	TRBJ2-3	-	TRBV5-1	TGCGCCAGCAGCTCGGGACTAGCGGGGGTCGCAGATACGCAGTATTTT	CASSSGLAGVADTQYF
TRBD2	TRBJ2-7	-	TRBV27	TGTGCCAGCAGTTTATTCGCGGGAGAGGCCCACGAGCAGTACTTC	CASSLFAGEAHEQYF
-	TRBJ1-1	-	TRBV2	TGTGCCAGCAAAGGCAGGGGAGAGACTGAAGCTTTCTTT	CASKGRGETEAFF
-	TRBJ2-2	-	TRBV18	TGTGCCAGCTCACCAACATATCGTGCGGGACAGACCGGGGAGCTGTTTTTT	CASSPTYRAGQTGELFF
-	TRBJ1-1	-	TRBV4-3	TGCGCCAGCAGGTTATGGGGTAAGGTGAACACTGAAGCTTTCTTT	CASRLWGKVNTEAFF
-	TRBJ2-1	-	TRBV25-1	TGTGCCAGCAGTGAACGTCAGGGGTACAATGAGCAGTTCTTC	CASSERQGYNEQFF
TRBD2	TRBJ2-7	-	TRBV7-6	TGTGCCAGCAGCTTAGGTGAGGGAGGGTTTAACTACGAGCAGTACTTC	CASSLGEGGFNYEQYF
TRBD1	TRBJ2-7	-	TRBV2	TGTGCCAGCAGGGGGACAGGTCACTCCTACGAGCAGTACTTC	CASRGTGHSYEQYF
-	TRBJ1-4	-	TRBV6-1	TGTGCCAGCAGTGTCCGAAGGGGGGACCTGAATGAAAAACTGTTTTTT	CASSVRRGDLNEKLFF
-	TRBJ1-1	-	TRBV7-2	TGTGCCAGCAGCTTAGCGCCTACAGGAGGCACGGAAGCTTTCTTT	CASSLAPTGGTEAFF
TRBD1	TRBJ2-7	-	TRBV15	TGTGCCACCAGCAGAGACAGGGGGCGCGGCGAGCAGTACTTC	CATSRDRGRGEQYF
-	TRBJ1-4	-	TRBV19	TGTGCCATTGGGGGGTATGGGAAACTGTTTTTT	CAIGGYGKLFF
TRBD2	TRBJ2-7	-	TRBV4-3	TGCGCCAGCAGCCAAGATGGGCGGGAGGGCAGGAACGAGCAGTACTTC	CASSQDGREGRNEQYF
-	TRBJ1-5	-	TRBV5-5	TGTGCCAGCAGCTTCGGCCAAGGCAATCAGCCCCAGCATTTT	CASSFGQGNQPQHF
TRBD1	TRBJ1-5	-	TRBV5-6	TGTGCCAGCAGCTCCGACAGGGGTCAGCCCCAGCATTTT	CASSSDRGQPQHF
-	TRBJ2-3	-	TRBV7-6	TGTGCCAGCAGCTTAGCTGGCTGGGAGACCACAGATACGCAGTATTTT	CASSLAGWETTDTQYF
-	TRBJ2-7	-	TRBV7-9	TGTGCCAGCAGCCTCCCCTCCAGCTACGAGCAGTACTTC	CASSLPSSYEQYF